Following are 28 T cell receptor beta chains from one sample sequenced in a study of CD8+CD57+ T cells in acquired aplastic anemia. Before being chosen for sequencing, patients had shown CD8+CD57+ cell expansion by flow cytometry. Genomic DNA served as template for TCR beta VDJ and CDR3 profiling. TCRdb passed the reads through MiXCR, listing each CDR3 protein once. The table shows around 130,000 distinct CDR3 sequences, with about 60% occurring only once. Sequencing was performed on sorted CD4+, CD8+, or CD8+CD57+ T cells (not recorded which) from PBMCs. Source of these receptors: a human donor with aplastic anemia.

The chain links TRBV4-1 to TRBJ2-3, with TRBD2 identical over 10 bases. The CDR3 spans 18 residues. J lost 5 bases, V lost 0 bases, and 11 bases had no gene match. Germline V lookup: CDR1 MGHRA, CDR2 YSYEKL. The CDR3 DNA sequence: TGCGCCAGCAGCCAAGAGCGCTATAAGCGGGAGGGGGGAGATACGCAGTATTTT. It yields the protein CASSQERYKREGGDTQYF.

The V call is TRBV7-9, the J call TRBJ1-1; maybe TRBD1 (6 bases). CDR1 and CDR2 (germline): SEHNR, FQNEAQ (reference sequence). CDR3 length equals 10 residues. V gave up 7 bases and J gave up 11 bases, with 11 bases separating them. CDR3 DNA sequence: TGTGCCAGCAAAGGGACACTCGCTTTCTTT. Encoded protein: CASKGTLAFF.

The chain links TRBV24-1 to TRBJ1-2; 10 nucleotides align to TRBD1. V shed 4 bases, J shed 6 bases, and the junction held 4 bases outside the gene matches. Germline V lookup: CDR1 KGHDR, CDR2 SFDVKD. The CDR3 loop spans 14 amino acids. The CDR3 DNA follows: TGTGCCACCAGTGACCGGGACAGGGGCAATGGCTACACCTTC. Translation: CATSDRDRGNGYTF.

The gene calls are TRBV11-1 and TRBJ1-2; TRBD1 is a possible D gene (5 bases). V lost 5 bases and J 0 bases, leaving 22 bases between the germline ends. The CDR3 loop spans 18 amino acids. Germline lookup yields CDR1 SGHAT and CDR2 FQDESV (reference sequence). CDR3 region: CASSANRRLGTPNYGYTF. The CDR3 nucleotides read TGTGCCAGCAGCGCCAATCGTCGGTTGGGGACCCCTAACTATGGCTACACCTTC.

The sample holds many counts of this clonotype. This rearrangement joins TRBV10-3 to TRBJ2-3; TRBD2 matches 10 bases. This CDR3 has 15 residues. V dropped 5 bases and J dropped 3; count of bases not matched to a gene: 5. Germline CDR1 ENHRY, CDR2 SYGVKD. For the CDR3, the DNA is TGTGCCATCAGTCGCGCTAGCGGGGGTACAGATACGCAGTATTTT. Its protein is CAISRASGGTDTQYF.

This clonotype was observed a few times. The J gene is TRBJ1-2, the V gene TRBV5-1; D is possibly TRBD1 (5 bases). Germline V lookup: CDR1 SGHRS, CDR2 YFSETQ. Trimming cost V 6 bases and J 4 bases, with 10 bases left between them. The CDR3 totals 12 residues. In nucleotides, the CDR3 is TGCGCCAGCATTGGCGGGGGCTATGGCTACACCTTC. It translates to CASIGGGYGYTF.

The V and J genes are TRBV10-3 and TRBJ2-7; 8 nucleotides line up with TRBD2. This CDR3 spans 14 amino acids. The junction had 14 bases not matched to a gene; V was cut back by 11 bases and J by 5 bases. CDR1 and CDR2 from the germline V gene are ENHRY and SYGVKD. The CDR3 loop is CADTSGTSLDEQYF. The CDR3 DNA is TGTGCCGACACGTCCGGGACTAGTCTCGACGAGCAGTACTTC.

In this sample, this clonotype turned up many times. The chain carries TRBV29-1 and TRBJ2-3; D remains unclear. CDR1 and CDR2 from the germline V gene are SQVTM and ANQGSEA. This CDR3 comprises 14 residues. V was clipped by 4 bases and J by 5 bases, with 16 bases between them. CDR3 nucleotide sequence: TGCAGCGTTGGATGGGCAAGGTATCAAGATACGCAGTATTTT. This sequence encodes CSVGWARYQDTQYF.

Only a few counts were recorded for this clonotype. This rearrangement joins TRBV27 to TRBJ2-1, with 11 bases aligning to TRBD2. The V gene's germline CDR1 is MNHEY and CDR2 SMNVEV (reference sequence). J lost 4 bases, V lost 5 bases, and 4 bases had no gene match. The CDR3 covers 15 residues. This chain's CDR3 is CASSSSGGDYNEQFF. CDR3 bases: TGTGCCAGCAGTAGTAGCGGGGGGGATTACAATGAGCAGTTCTTC.

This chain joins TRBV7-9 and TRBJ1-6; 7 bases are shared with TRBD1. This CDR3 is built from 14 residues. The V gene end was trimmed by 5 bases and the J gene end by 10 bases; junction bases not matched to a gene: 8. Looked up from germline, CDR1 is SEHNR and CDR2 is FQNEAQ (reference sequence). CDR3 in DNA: TGTGCCAGCAGCCCACGGACAGGAAGGTCACCCCTCCACTTT. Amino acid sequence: CASSPRTGRSPLHF.

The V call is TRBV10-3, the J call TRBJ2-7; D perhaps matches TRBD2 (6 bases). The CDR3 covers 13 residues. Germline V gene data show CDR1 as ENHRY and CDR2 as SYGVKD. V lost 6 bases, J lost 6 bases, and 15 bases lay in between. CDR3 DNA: TGTGCCATCAGATTAACCCCCGGGGGCGAGCAGTACTTC. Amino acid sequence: CAIRLTPGGEQYF.

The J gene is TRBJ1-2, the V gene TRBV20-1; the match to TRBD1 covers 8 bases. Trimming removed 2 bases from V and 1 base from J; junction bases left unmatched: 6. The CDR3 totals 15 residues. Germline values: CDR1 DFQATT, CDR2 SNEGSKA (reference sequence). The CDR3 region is CSARSDRGRNYGYTF. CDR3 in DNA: TGCAGTGCTAGAAGTGACAGGGGACGTAACTATGGCTACACCTTC.

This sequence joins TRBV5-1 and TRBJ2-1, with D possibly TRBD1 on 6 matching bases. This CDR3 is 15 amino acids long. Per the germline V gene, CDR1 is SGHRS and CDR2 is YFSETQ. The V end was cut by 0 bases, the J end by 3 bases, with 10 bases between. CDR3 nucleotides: TGCGCCAGCAGCTTGGGAGGGGGTGACTACAATGAGCAGTTCTTC. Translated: CASSLGGGDYNEQFF.

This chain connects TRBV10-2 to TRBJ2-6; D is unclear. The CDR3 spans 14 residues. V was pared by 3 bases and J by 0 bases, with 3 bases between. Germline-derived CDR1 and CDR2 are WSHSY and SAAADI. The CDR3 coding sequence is TGCGCCAGCAGTGATGCCTCTGGGGCCAACGTCCTGACTTTC. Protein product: CASSDASGANVLTF.

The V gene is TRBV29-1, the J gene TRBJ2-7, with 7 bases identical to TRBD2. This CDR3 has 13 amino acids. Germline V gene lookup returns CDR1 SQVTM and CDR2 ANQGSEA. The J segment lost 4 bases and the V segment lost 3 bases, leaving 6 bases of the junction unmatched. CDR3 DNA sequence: TGCAGCGTTGATGCGGGAGTGGGATACGAGCAGTACTTC. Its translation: CSVDAGVGYEQYF.

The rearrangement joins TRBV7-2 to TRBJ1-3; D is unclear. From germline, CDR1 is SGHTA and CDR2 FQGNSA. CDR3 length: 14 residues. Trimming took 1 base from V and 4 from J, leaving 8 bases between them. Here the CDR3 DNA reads TGTGCCAGCAGCTTAGGCAGCCTCGGAAACACCATATATTTT. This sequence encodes CASSLGSLGNTIYF.

The CDR3 DNA sequence: TGTGCCAGCAGTGAAGGGGGGTCAACCTACGAGCAGTACTTC. Amino acids: CASSEGGSTYEQYF. The chain has TRBV2 and TRBJ2-7; D is perhaps TRBD1 or TRBD2 (5 bases each). The germline CDR1 and CDR2 sequences are SNHLY and FYNNEI. V gave up 1 base and J gave up 2 bases, with 9 bases separating them. This CDR3 comprises 14 residues.

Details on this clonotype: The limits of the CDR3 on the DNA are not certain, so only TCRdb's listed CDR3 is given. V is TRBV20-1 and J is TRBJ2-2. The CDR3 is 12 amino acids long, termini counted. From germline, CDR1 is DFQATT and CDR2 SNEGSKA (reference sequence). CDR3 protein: CSASFGAGELFF.

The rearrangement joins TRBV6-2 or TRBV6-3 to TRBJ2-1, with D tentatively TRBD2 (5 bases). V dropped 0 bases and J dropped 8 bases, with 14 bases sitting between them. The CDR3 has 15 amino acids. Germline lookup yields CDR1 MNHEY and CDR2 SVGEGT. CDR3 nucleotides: TGTGCCAGCAGTTACTCGTCGAGGGATTTGGATGAGCAGTTCTTC. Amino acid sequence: CASSYSSRDLDEQFF.

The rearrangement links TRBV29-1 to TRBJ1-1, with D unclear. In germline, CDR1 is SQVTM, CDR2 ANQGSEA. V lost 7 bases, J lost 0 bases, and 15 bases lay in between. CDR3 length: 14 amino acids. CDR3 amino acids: CSAPSDGVNTEAFF. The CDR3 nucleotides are TGCAGCGCCCCGAGTGATGGAGTGAACACTGAAGCTTTCTTT.

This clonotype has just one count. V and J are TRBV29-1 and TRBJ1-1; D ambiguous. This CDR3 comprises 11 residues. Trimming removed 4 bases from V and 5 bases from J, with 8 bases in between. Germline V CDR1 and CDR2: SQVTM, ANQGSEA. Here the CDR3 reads CSVAVRTEAFF. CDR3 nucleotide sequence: TGCAGCGTTGCGGTTAGGACTGAAGCTTTCTTT.

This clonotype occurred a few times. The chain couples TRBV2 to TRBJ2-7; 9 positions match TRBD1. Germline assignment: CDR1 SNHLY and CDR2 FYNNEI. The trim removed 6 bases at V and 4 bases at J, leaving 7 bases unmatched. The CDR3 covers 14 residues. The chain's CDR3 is CASSPGTGTYEQYF. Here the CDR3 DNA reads TGTGCCAGCAGCCCCGGGACAGGGACGTACGAGCAGTACTTC.

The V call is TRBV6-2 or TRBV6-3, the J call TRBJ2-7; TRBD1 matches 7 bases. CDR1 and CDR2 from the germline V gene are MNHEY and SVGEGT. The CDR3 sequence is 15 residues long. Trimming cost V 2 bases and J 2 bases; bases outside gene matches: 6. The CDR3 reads CASSYQDRVTYEQYF. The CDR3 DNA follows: TGTGCCAGCAGTTACCAAGACAGGGTCACCTACGAGCAGTACTTC.

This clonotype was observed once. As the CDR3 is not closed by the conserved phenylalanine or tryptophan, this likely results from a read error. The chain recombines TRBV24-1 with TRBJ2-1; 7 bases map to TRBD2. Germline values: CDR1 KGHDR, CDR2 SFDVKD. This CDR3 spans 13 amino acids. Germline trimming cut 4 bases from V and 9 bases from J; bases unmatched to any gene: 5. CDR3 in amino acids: CATSEGGTSEQFL. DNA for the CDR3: TGTGCCACCAGTGAGGGGGGGACGAGTGAGCAGTTCCTC.

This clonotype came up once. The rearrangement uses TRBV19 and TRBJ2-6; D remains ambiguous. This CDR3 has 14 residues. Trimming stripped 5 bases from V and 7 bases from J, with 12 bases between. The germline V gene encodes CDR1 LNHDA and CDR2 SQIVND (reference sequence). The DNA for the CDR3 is TGTGCCAGTAGTGGGAACATAGGAGCCAACGTCCTGACTTTC. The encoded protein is CASSGNIGANVLTF. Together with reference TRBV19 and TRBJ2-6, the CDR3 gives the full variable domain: DGGITQSPKYLFRKEGQNVTLSCEQNLNHDAMYWYRQDPGQGLRLIYYSQIVNDFQKGDIAEGYSVSREKKESFPLTVTSAQKNPTAFYLCASSGNIGANVLTFGAGSRLTVL.

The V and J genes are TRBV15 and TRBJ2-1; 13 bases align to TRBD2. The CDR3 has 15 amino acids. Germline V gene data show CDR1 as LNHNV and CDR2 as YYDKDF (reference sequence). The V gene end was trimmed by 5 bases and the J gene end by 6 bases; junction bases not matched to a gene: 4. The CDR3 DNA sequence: TGTGCCACCAGCGGAGGGACTAGCGGGACCAATGAGCAGTTCTTC. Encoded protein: CATSGGTSGTNEQFF.

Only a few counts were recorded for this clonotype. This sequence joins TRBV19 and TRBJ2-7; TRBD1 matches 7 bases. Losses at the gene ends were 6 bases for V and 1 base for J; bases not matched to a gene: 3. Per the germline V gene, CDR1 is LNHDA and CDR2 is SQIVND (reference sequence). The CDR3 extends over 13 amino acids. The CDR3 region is CASSRQGSYEQYF. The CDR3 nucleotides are TGTGCCAGTAGCAGACAGGGATCCTACGAGCAGTACTTC.

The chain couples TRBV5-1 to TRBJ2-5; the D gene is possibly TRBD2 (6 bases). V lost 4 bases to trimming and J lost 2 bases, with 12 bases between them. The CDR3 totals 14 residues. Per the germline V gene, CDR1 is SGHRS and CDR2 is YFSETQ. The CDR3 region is CASSPAAGQETQYF. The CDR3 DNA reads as TGCGCCAGCAGCCCCGCCGCGGGACAAGAGACCCAGTACTTC.